The 17 T cell receptor beta chains presented below share a single source sample, sequenced in a study of Graves' ophthalmopathy and Graves' hyperthyroidism. RNA transcripts provided the template for amplifying TCR beta CDR3 regions. Second-round multiplex PCR followed a first-round RT-PCR using HTBI primers. MiXCR, run by TCRdb on the multiplex PCR reads, gives a single entry per CDR3 protein. This sample has 200,000 to 250,000 distinct CDR3 sequences, with around 45% found just once. Sequenced: peripheral blood. Receptor source: an adult man with Graves' ophthalmopathy.

This clonotype was counted only a few times. J is TRBJ1-5 and V is TRBV7-8; maybe TRBD1 (6 bases). Per the germline V gene, CDR1 is SGHVS and CDR2 is FQNEAQ. V lost 4 bases, J lost 2 bases, and 9 bases lay in between. The CDR3 is made up of 14 amino acids. The CDR3 loop is CASSSRQGNQPQHF. In DNA form, the CDR3 reads TGTGCCAGCAGCTCCAGACAGGGCAATCAGCCCCAGCATTTT. Based on the CDR3 plus reference TRBV7-8 and TRBJ1-5, the full variable domain is GAGVSQSPRYKVAKRGQDVALRCDPISGHVSLFWYQQALGQGPEFLTYFQNEAQLDKSGLPSDRFFAERPEGSVSTLKIQRTQQEDSAVYLCASSSRQGNQPQHFGDGTRLSIL.

V is TRBV2 and J is TRBJ1-1, with no clear D. CDR1 and CDR2 from the germline V gene are SNHLY and FYNNEI. Trimming cost V 10 bases and J 0 bases, with 18 bases left between them. This CDR3 region has 15 residues. CDR3 bases: TGTGCCATCAGGATTGGTGGCTACATGAACACTGAAGCTTTCTTT. Its translation is CAIRIGGYMNTEAFF.

The chain links TRBV6-1 to TRBJ2-7; D is perhaps TRBD2 (6 bases). The CDR3 has 16 amino acids. Trimming shortened V by 8 bases and J by 1 base, and 21 bases separated the two germline ends. Germline V gene lookup returns CDR1 MNHNS and CDR2 SASEGT. In nucleotides, the CDR3 is TGTGCCAGCGTCGAAGCCGGGGCCGGGAGATCCTACGAGCAGTACTTC. This codes for CASVEAGAGRSYEQYF.

This clonotype appeared a few times. The chain has TRBV20-1 and TRBJ1-2, with D perhaps TRBD1 (6 bases). In germline, CDR1 is DFQATT, CDR2 SNEGSKA (reference sequence). The V gene lost 1 base and the J gene lost 8 bases, with 14 bases spanning the gap. The CDR3 covers 13 residues. In DNA, the CDR3 is TGCAGTGCTAGAGTTCGGGGGGCAGAGGGCTACACCTTC. It encodes CSARVRGAEGYTF.

This clonotype was counted many times. One end of the junction is discordant with germline, which a read error may explain. The CDR3 here is CSVEDSVF. DNA of the CDR3: TGCAGCGTTGAAGACAGTGTATTC. This sequence joins TRBV29-1 and TRBJ1-2; D gene unclear. The CDR3 contains 8 residues. The germline CDR1 and CDR2 sequences are SQVTM and ANQGSEA.

This clonotype appeared a few times. The V call is TRBV11-2, the J call TRBJ2-7, with 9 positions matching TRBD2. The J segment lost 2 bases and the V segment lost 2 bases, leaving 1 base of the junction unmatched. The length of the CDR3 is 14 residues. Germline lookup yields CDR1 SGHAT and CDR2 FQNNGV. CDR3 loop: CASSLLAGPYEQYF. Written as DNA, the CDR3 is TGTGCCAGCAGCTTACTAGCGGGACCCTACGAGCAGTACTTC.

The chain couples TRBV11-3 to TRBJ1-1; D is unresolved. V was clipped by 2 bases and J by 7 bases, with 11 bases between them. This CDR3 region has 13 residues. The germline CDR1 and CDR2 sequences are SGHNT and YENEEA. In DNA, the CDR3 is TGTGCCAGCAGCTTAACCTATCTAGGTGAAGCTTTCTTT. Translation gives CASSLTYLGEAFF.

J is TRBJ1-1 and V is TRBV5-1; D not certain. Trimming shortened V by 3 bases and J by 4 bases, and 13 bases separated the two germline ends. The CDR3 extends over 14 amino acids. Germline V gene sequence: CDR1 SGHRS, CDR2 YFSETQ. The CDR3 bases are TGCGCCAGCAGCTCGGAGGCGGCCTTCACTGAAGCTTTCTTT. Encoded protein: CASSSEAAFTEAFF.

About this clonotype: A junction end diverges from the germline sequence, so it may reflect a read error. The chain joins TRBV10-3 to TRBJ2-7; no clear D gene. The CDR3 contains 15 residues. Per the germline V gene, CDR1 is ENHRY and CDR2 is SYGVKD. The CDR3: CASSLAALAEYEQYF. CDR3 nucleotide sequence: TGTGCCAGCAGTTTAGCTGCGTTAGCCGAATACGAGCAGTACTTC.

This chain uses TRBV10-3 with TRBJ2-7; TRBD2 is a possible D gene (6 bases). The CDR3 is 13 amino acids. Per germline, CDR1 ENHRY and CDR2 SYGVKD. Trimming shortened V by 10 bases and J by 0 bases, and 13 bases separated the two germline ends. CDR3 nucleotide sequence: TGTGCCAGCAGGAGGGACGGCTCCTACGAGCAGTACTTC. Its protein is CASRRDGSYEQYF.

This clonotype occurred a few times. CDR3 amino acids: CASSDSGGYEQYF. The CDR3 bases are TGTGCCAGCAGTGACTCAGGGGGCTACGAGCAGTACTTC. The rearrangement joins TRBV2 to TRBJ2-7; 7 bases match TRBD1. CDR1 is SNHLY, CDR2 FYNNEI, per germline. With 3 bases clipped from V and 3 bases from J, the junction kept 2 bases outside the gene matches. The CDR3 spans 13 residues. The whole variable domain, remainder taken from reference TRBV2 and TRBJ2-7, is EPEVTQTPSHQVTQMGQEVILRCVPISNHLYFYWYRQILGQKVEFLVSFYNNEISEKSEIFDDQFSVERPDGSNFTLKIRSTKLEDSAMYFCASSDSGGYEQYFGPGTRLTVT.

The rearrangement links TRBV7-2 to TRBJ2-5, with D perhaps TRBD2 (7 bases). V lost 5 bases to trimming and J lost 5 bases, with 18 bases between them. In germline, CDR1 is SGHTA, CDR2 FQGNSA. CDR3 length: 15 residues. CDR3 bases: TGTGCCAGCAGCCAGCTTAGAGGGGGGGGGGAGACCCAGTACTTC. Translated: CASSQLRGGGETQYF. The full variable domain, in which reference TRBV7-2 and TRBJ2-5 provide the parts outside the CDR3, is GAGVSQSPSNKVTEKGKDVELRCDPISGHTALYWYRQSLGQGLEFLIYFQGNSAPDKSGLPSDRFSAERTGGSVSTLTIQRTQQEDSAVYLCASSQLRGGGETQYFGPGTRLLVL.

This clonotype was counted at least ten times. CDR3 protein: CASRRDSYQPQHF. DNA of the CDR3: TGTGCCAGCAGGCGGGACAGTTATCAGCCCCAGCATTTT. This chain uses TRBV12-3 or TRBV12-4 with TRBJ1-5; 7 bases are shared with TRBD1. V was pared by 6 bases and J by 5 bases, with 4 bases of the junction left unmatched. This CDR3 is 13 amino acids long.

The V and J genes are TRBV2 and TRBJ1-4; D is possibly TRBD1 (6 bases). Germline lookup yields CDR1 SNHLY and CDR2 FYNNEI. V lost 5 bases and J 5 bases, leaving 9 bases between the germline ends. This CDR3 spans 13 amino acids. CDR3 sequence: CASSRTENEKLFF. CDR3 in DNA: TGTGCCAGCAGTCGGACAGAGAATGAAAAACTGTTTTTT.

This clonotype was observed once. The CDR3 here is CASSEGTDTGELFF. The CDR3 DNA sequence: TGTGCCAGCAGTGAAGGGACAGACACCGGGGAGCTGTTTTTT. The J gene is TRBJ2-2, the V gene TRBV6-4; TRBD1 aligns across 7 bases. The CDR3 totals 14 residues. Looked up from germline, CDR1 is MRHNA and CDR2 is SNTAGT. Trimming at V came to 3 bases and at J to 3 bases, leaving 1 base not matched to a gene.

In its sample, this clonotype was seen a few times. The chain uses TRBV11-2 and TRBJ2-5; no definite D call. This CDR3 has 14 residues. Per the germline V gene, CDR1 is SGHAT and CDR2 is FQNNGV. V was shortened by 5 bases and J by 4 bases, with 14 bases between the two germline ends. The CDR3 DNA is TGTGCCAGCAGCCCAGGACCCTTGGCAGAGACCCAGTACTTC. Protein sequence: CASSPGPLAETQYF.

The rearrangement joins TRBV7-6 to TRBJ2-5; D is perhaps TRBD1 (6 bases). Germline CDR1 is SGHVS and CDR2 is FNYEAQ. This CDR3 has 15 amino acids. Trimming stripped 5 bases from V and 1 base from J, with 14 bases between. DNA of the CDR3: TGTGCCAGCAGCCCCCTACAGGGATTCCAAGAGACCCAGTACTTC. Its protein product is CASSPLQGFQETQYF.